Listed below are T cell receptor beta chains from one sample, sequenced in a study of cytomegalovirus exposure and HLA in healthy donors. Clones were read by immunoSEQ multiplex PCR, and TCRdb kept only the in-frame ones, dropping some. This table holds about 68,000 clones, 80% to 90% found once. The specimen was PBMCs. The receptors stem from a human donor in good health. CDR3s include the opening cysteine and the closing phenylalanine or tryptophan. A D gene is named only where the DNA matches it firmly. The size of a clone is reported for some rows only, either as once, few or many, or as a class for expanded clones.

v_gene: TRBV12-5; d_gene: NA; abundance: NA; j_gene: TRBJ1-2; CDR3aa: CASALSGERRDYGYTF; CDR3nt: TGTGCTAGTGCCCTTTCGGGGGAAAGACGTGACTATGGCTACACCTTC
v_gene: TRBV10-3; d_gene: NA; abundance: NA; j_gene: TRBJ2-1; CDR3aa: CAISEGAGVNEQFF; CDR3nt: TGTGCCATCAGTGAGGGGGCAGGGGTAAATGAGCAGTTCTTC
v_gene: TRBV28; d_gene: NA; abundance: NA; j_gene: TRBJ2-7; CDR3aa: CASRLDFGQSHEQYF; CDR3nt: TGTGCCAGCAGACTAGATTTCGGGCAGAGCCACGAGCAGTACTTC
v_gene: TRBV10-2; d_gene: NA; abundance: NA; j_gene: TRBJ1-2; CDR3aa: CASSEGTEAGYTF; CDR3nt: TGCGCCAGCAGTGAGGGCACGGAGGCCGGCTACACCTTC
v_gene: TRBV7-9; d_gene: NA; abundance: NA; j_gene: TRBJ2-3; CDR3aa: CASSRSGNTDTQYF; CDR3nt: TGTGCCAGTTCCCGCTCAGGGAACACAGATACGCAGTATTTT
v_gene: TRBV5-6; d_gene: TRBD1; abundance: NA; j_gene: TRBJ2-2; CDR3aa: CASSWRDRPTGELFF; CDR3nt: TGTGCCAGCAGCTGGAGGGACAGGCCCACCGGGGAGCTGTTTTTT
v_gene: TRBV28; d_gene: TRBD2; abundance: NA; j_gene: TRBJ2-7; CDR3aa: CASSLGLAGGQAEQYF; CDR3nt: TGTGCCAGCAGTCTGGGACTAGCGGGGGGGCAAGCCGAGCAGTACTTC
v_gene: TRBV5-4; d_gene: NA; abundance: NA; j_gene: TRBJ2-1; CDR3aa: CASSLGANEQFF; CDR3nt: TGTGCCAGCAGCTTGGGGGCTAATGAGCAGTTCTTC
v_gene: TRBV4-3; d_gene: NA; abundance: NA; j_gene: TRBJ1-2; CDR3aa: CASGSGERGYTF; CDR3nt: TGCGCCAGCGGTTCCGGGGAGCGGGGCTACACCTTC
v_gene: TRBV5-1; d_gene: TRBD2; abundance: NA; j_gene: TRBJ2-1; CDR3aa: CASSSRLAGPNEQFF; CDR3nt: TGCGCCAGCAGCTCTAGACTAGCGGGGCCCAATGAGCAGTTCTTC
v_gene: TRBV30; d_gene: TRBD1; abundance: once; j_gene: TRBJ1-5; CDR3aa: CAWSVQGKDSNQPQHF; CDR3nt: TGTGCCTGGAGTGTACAGGGGAAAGATAGCAATCAGCCCCAGCATTTT
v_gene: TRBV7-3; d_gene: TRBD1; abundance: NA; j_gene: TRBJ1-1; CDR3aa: CASSTLTGGGTEAFF; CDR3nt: TGTGCCAGCAGCACGCTAACAGGGGGGGGAACTGAAGCTTTCTTT
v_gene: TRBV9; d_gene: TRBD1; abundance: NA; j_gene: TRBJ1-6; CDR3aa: CASSNRDRGSPLHF; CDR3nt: TGTGCCAGCAGCAACCGGGACAGGGGGTCACCCCTCCACTTT
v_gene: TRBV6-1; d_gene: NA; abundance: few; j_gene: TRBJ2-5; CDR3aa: CASSSGARSETQYF; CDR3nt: TGTGCCAGCAGTTCAGGGGCGAGGAGTGAGACCCAGTACTTC
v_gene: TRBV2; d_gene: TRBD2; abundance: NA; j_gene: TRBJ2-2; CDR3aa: CASSAIIAGATTGELFF; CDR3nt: TGTGCCAGCAGTGCTATCATAGCGGGGGCGACCACCGGGGAGCTGTTTTTT